This T cell receptor beta chain was recorded in a study of T cells in Graves' hyperthyroidism and ophthalmopathy. Deletions cut 2 bases from V and 0 bases from J, with 10 bases between. CDR3 size: 15 residues. The germline V gene encodes CDR1 PRHDT and CDR2 FYEKMQ (reference sequence). TCR beta CDR3 regions were amplified from RNA. Initially, a first-round RT-PCR of the TCR CDR3 employed the HTBI primer set. MiXCR, applied by TCRdb to the multiplex PCR reads, yields one record per CDR3 protein. Of roughly 710,000 distinct CDR3 sequences listed, under 45% are singletons. The source is a woman in her 40s with Graves' hyperthyroidism. The sequenced sample consisted of blood. The chain recombines TRBV13 with TRBJ1-1; D unclear. In DNA, the CDR3 is TGTGCCAGCAGCTTACGAGCCGGAATGAACACTGAAGCTTTCTTT. It codes for CASSLRAGMNTEAFF.